The entry below describes one T cell receptor (beta chain). The antigen is not known. Other nucleotide sequences from this sample produce the same CDR3. The data originate from a study of OX40 agonist ivuxolimab in advanced cancers. Data came from immunoSEQ multiplex PCR; TCRdb stores just in-frame clones and leaves some out. The table records tens of thousands of clones, 80% to 90% of them present only once. The V and J ends lost 1 base and 1 base respectively, with 8 bases between them. The CDR3 runs 14 residues. Germline V gene data show CDR1 as MNHNY and CDR2 as SVGAGI (reference sequence). Broader study findings: Expanded clones belonging to CD8+ T cells outnumbered, on average, those of CD4+.

The sequencing used CD4+ or CD8+ T cells sorted from blood, collected in a trial of the OX40 agonist ivuxolimab. This clonotype was sampled from an adult with an advanced solid tumor such as melanoma, head and neck, liver or kidney cancer. The rearrangement uses TRBV6-6 and TRBJ2-7; weak D call: TRBD1 (6 bases). The CDR3 bases are TGTGCCAGCAGTTACTTAGGGGGATCCTACGAGCAGTACTTC. Its protein product is CASSYLGGSYEQYF.